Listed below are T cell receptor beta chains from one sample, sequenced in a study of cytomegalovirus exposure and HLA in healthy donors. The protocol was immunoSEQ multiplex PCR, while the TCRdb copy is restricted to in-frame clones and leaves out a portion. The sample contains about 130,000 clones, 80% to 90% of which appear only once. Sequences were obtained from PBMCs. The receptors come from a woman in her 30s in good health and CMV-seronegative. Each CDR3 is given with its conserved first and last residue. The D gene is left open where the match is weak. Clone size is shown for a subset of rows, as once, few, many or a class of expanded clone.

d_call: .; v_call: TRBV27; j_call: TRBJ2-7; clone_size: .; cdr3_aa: CASSVTGLSYEQYF; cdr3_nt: TGTGCCAGCAGTGTCACAGGTCTCTCCTACGAGCAGTACTTC
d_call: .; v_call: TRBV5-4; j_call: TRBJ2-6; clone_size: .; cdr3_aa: CASSPVLRGGANVLTF; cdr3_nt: TGTGCCAGCAGCCCGGTACTCCGGGGGGGGGCCAACGTCCTGACTTTC
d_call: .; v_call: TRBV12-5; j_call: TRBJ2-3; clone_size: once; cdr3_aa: CASGLGRPTDTQYF; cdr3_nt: TGTGCTAGTGGTTTGGGCAGGCCCACAGATACGCAGTATTTT
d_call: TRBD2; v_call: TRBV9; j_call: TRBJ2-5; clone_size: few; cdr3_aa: CASSVSGGAQETQYF; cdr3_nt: TGTGCCAGCAGCGTCAGCGGGGGGGCCCAAGAGACCCAGTACTTC
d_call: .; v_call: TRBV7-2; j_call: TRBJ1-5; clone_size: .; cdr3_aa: CASSLGLNQPQHF; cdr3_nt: TGTGCCAGCAGCTTAGGACTCAATCAGCCCCAGCATTTT
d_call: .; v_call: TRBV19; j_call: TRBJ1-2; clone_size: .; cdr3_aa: CASSIGPGEDGYTF; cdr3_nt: TGTGCCAGTAGTATAGGGCCAGGGGAAGATGGCTACACCTTC
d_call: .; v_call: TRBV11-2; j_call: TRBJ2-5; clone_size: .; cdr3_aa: CASSFGLYRGETQYF; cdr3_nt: TGTGCCAGCAGCTTCGGACTATATCGGGGAGAGACCCAGTACTTC
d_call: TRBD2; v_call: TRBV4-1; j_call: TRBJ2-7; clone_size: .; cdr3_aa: CASSQVFGRAPYEQYF; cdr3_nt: TGCGCCAGCAGCCAAGTTTTCGGGAGGGCTCCCTACGAGCAGTACTTC
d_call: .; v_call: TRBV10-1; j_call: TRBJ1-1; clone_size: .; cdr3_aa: CASSESNGAFF; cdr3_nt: TGCGCCAGCAGTGAGTCGAACGGAGCTTTCTTT
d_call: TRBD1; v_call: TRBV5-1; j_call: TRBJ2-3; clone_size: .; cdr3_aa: CASSRTGVVDTQYF; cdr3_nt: TGCGCCAGCAGCAGGACAGGGGTGGTAGATACGCAGTATTTT
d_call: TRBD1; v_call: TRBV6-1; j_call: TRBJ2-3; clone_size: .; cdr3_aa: CASIPDRGADTQYF; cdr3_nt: TGTGCCAGCATCCCGGACAGGGGCGCAGATACGCAGTATTTT
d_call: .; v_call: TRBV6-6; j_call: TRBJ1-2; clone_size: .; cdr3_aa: CASSYSHLNYGYTF; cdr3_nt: TGTGCCAGCAGTTACTCGCATCTAAACTATGGCTACACCTTC
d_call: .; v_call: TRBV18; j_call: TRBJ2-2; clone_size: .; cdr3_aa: CASSPSLGGTGELFF; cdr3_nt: TGTGCCAGCTCACCATCGCTAGGGGGCACCGGGGAGCTGTTTTTT
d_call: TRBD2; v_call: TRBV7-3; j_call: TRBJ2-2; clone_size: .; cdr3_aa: CASSLGGDGELFF; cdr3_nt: TGTGCCAGCAGCTTAGGGGGGGACGGGGAGCTGTTTTTT
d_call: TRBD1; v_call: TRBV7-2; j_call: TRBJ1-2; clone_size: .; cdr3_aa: CASSAGQGYGYTF; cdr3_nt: TGTGCCAGCAGCGCCGGACAGGGGTATGGCTACACCTTC